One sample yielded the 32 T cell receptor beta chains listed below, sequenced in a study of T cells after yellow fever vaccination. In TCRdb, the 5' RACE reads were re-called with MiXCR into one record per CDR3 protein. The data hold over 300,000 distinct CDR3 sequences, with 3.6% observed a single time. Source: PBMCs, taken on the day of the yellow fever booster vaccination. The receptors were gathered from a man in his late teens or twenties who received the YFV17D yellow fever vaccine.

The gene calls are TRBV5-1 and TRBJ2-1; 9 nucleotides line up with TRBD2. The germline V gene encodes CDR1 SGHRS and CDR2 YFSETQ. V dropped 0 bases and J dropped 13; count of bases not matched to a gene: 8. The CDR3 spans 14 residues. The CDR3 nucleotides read TGCGCCAGCAGCTTGGATAGGGCGGGGGGGCGCCAGTTCTTC. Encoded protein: CASSLDRAGGRQFF.

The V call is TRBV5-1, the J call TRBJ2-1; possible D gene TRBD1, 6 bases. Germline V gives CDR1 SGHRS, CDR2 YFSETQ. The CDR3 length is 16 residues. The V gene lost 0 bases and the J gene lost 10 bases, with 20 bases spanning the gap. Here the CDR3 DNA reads TGCGCCAGCAGCTTGGTTATAGGGCAGGGGAGAGGAGAGCAGTTCTTC. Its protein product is CASSLVIGQGRGEQFF. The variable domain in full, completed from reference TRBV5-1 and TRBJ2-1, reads KAGVTQTPRYLIKTRGQQVTLSCSPISGHRSVSWYQQTPGQGLQFLFEYFSETQRNKGNFPGRFSGRQFSNSRSEMNVSTLELGDSALYLCASSLVIGQGRGEQFFGPGTRLTVL.

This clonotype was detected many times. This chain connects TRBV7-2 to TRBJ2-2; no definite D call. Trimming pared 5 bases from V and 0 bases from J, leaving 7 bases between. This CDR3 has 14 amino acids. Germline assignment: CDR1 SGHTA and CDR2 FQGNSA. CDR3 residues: CASSQDPNTGELFF. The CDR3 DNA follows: TGTGCCAGCAGCCAAGATCCGAACACCGGGGAGCTGTTTTTT.

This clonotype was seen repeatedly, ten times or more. CDR3 sequence (DNA): TGCAGCGTCCCGGGACAGGAAAAGCAGTACGTC. Translated: CSVPGQEKQYV. This chain joins TRBV29-1 and TRBJ2-7; 8 bases align to TRBD1. This CDR3 is 11 amino acids long. Germline lookup yields CDR1 SQVTM and CDR2 ANQGSEA. The V gene end was trimmed by 6 bases and the J gene end by 8 bases; junction bases not matched to a gene: 6.

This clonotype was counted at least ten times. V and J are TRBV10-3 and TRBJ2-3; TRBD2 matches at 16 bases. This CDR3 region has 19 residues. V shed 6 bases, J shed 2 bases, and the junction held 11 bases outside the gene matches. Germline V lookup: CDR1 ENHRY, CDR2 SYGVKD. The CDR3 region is CAIREQKGLAGGPTDTQYF. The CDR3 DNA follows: TGTGCCATCAGGGAGCAAAAGGGACTAGCGGGGGGGCCCACAGATACGCAGTATTTT.

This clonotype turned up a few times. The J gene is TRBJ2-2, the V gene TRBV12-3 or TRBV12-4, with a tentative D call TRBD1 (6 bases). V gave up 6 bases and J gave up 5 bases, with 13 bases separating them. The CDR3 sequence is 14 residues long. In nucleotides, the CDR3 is TGTGCCAGCAGCCGACAGGACGGGACCGGGGAGCTGTTTTTT. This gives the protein CASSRQDGTGELFF.

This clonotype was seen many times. The CDR3 DNA follows: TGCGCCAGCAGCCAAGAGGGGGCGGGCACCGGGGAGCTGTTTTTT. Translated, it gives CASSQEGAGTGELFF. The genes are TRBV4-3 and TRBJ2-2; weak D call: TRBD1 (6 bases). This CDR3 region has 15 residues. Germline V CDR1 and CDR2: LGHNA, YSLEER. With 0 bases removed from V and 4 bases from J, the gap between germline ends came to 9 bases.

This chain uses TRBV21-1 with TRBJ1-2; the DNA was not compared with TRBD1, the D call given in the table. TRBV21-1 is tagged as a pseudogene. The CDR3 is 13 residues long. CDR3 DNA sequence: TGTGCCAGCAGCACTGGGACACCTTATGGCTACACCTTC. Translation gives CASSTGTPYGYTF.

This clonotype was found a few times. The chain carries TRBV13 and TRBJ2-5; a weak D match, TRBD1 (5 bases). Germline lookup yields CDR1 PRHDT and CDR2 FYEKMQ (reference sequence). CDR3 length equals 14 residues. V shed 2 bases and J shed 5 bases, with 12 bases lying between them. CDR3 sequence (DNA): TGTGCCAGCAGCTTATCTCCAGGGTTGGAGACCCAGTACTTC. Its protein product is CASSLSPGLETQYF. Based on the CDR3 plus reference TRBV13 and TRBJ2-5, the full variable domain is AAGVIQSPRHLIKEKRETATLKCYPIPRHDTVYWYQQGPGQDPQFLISFYEKMQSDKGSIPDRFSAQQFSDYHSELNMSSLELGDSALYFCASSLSPGLETQYFGPGTRLLVL.

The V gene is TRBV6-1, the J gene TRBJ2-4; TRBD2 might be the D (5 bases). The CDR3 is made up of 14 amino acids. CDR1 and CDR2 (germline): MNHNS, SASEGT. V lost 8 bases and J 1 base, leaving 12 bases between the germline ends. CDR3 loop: CASLPGFAKNIQYF. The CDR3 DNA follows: TGTGCCAGCCTACCGGGGTTCGCCAAAAACATTCAGTACTTC.

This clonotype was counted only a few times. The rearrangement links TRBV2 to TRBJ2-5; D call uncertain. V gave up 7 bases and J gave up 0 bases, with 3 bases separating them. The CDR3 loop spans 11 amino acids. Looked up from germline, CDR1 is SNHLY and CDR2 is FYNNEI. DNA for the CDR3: TGTGCCAGCAAGTACCAAGAGACCCAGTACTTC. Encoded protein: CASKYQETQYF.

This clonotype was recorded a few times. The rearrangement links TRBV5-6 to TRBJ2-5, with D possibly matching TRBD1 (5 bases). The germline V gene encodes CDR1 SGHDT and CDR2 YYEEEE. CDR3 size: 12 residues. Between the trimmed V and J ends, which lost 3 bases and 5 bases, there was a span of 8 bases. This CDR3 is CASSSGFETQYF. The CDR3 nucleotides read TGTGCCAGCAGCTCAGGGTTCGAGACCCAGTACTTC. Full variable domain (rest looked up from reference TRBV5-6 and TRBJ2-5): DAGVTQSPTHLIKTRGQQVTLRCSPKSGHDTVSWYQQALGQGPQFIFQYYEEEERQRGNFPDRFSGHQFPNYSSELNVNALLLGDSALYLCASSSGFETQYFGPGTRLLVL.

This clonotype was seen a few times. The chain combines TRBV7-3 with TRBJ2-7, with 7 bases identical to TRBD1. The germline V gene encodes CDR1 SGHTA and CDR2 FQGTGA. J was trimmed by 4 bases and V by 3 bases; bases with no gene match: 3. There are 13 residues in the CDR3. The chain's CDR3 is CASSLGTEYEQYF. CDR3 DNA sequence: TGTGCCAGCAGCTTGGGGACAGAGTACGAGCAGTACTTC.

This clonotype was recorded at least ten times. CDR3 region: CASRGKGGREQFF. CDR3 DNA sequence: TGTGCCAGCAGGGGTAAGGGGGGGCGCGAGCAGTTCTTC. The rearrangement links TRBV6-6 to TRBJ2-1; D might be TRBD2 (7 bases). Trimming removed 6 bases at V and 10 bases at J, with 16 bases between. The V gene's germline CDR1 is MNHNY and CDR2 SVGAGI (reference sequence). The CDR3 is made up of 13 amino acids.

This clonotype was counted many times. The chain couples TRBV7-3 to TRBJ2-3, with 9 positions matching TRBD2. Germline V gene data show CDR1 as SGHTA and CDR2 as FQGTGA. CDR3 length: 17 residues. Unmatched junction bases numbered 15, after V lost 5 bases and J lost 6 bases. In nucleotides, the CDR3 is TGTGCCAGCAGCGCCCAACTCCTAGCGGGGCTCGAGGATACGCAGTATTTT. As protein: CASSAQLLAGLEDTQYF.

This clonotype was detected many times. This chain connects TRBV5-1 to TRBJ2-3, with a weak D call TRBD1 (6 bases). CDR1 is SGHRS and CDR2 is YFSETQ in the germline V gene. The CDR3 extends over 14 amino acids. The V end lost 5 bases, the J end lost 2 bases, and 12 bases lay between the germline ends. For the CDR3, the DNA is TGCGCCAGCAGGGGGGCCGCCCCCACAGATACGCAGTATTTT. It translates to CASRGAAPTDTQYF.

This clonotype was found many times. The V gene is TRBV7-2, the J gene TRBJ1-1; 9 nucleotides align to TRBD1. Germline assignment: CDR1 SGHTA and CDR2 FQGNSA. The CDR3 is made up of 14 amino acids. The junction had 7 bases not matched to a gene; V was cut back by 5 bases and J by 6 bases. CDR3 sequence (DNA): TGTGCCAGCAGCCAAGGACAGGGGAGGGCTGAAGCTTTCTTT. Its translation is CASSQGQGRAEAFF.

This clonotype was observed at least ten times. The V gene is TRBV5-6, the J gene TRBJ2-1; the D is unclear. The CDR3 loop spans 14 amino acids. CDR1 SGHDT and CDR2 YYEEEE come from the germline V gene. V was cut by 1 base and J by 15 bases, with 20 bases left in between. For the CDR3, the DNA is TGTGCCAGCAGCTTGAGGGATTATGCCCTAAGAGCGTTCTTC. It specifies CASSLRDYALRAFF.

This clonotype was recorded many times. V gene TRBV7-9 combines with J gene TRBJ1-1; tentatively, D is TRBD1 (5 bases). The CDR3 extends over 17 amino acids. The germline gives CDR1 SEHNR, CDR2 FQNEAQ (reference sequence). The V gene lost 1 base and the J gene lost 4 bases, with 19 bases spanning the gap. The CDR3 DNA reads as TGTGCCAGCAGCTTAGGGGGGGTCGGCAGGGCCGGCACTGAAGCTTTCTTT. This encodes CASSLGGVGRAGTEAFF. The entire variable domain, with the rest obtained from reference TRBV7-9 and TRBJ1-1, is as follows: DTGVSQNPRHKITKRGQNVTFRCDPISEHNRLYWYRQTLGQGPEFLTYFQNEAQLEKSRLLSDRFSAERPKGSFSTLEIQRTEQGDSAMYLCASSLGGVGRAGTEAFFGQGTRLTVV.

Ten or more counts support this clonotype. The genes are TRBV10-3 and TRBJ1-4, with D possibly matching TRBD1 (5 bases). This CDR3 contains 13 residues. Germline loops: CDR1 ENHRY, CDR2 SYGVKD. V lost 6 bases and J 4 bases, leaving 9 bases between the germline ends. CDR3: CAIRRQFNEKLFF. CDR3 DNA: TGTGCCATCAGGCGACAGTTTAATGAAAAACTGTTTTTT.

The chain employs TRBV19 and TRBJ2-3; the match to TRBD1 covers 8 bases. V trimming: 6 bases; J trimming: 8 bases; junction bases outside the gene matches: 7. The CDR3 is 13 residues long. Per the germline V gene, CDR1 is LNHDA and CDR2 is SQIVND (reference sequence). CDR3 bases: TGTGCCAGTAGCCAGGACAGGGCGAGTACGCAGTATTTT. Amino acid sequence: CASSQDRASTQYF.

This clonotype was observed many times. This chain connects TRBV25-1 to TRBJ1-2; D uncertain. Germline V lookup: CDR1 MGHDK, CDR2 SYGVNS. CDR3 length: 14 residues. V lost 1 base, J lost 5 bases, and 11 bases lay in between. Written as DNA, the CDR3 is TGTGCCAGCAGTGAATCGGGCCGCTTTTATGGCTACACCTTC. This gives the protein CASSESGRFYGYTF.

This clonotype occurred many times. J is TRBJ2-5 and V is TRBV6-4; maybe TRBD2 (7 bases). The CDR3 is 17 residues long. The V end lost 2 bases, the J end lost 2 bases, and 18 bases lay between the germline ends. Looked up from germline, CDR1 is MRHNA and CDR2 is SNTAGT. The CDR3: CASSDKYGGLHQETQYF. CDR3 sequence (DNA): TGTGCCAGCAGTGACAAATACGGGGGGCTACATCAAGAGACCCAGTACTTC.

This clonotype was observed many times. CDR3 sequence reads: CASRPGLTVLGEQFF. The CDR3 DNA reads TGTGCCAGCAGACCGGGTTTGACGGTTCTGGGTGAGCAGTTCTTC. The chain links TRBV12-3 or TRBV12-4 to TRBJ2-1; D uncertain. The CDR3 covers 15 residues. Trimming took off 6 bases at V and 9 bases at J, with 21 bases between the two ends.

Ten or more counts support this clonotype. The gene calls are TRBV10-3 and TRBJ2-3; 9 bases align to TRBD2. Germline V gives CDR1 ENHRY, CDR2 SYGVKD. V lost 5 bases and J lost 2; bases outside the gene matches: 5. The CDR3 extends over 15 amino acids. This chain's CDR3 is CAISLTSGSTDTQYF. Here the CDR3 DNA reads TGTGCCATCAGTTTGACTAGCGGATCCACAGATACGCAGTATTTT.

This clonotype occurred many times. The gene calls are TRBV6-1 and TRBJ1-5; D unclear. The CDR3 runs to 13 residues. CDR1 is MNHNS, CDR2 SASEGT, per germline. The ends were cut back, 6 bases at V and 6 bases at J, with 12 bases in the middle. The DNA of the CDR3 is TGTGCCAGCAGCGCAAGGTTTAGTCAGCCCCAGCATTTT. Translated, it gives CASSARFSQPQHF.

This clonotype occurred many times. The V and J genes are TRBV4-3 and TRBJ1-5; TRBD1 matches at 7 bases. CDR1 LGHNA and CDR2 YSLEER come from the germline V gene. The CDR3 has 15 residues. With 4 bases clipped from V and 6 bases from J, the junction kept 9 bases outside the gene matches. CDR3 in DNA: TGCGCCAGCAGCCCCAGACAGGGAGGAGGTCAGCCCCAGCATTTT. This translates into CASSPRQGGGQPQHF.

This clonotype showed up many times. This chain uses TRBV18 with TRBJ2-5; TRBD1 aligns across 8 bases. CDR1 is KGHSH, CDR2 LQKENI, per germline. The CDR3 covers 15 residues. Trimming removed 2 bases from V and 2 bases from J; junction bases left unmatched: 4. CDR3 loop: CASSPGTGSQETQYF. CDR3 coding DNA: TGTGCCAGCTCACCAGGGACAGGATCTCAAGAGACCCAGTACTTC.

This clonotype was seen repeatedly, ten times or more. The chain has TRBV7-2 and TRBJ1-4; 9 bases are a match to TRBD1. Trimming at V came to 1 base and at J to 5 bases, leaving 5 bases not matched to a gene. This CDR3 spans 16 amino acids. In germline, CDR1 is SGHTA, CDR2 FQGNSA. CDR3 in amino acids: CASSLVWGTGNEKLFF. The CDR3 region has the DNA TGTGCCAGCAGCTTAGTTTGGGGGACAGGGAATGAAAAACTGTTTTTT.

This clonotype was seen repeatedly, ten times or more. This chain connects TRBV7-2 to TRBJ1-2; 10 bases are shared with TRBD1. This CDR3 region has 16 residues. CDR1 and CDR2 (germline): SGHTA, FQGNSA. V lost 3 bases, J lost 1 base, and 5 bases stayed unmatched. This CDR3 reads CASSLGQGTINYGYTF. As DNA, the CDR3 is TGTGCCAGCAGCTTGGGACAGGGGACAATTAACTATGGCTACACCTTC.

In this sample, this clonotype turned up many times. The CDR3 sequence: CASSFRGGHQETQYF. The CDR3 DNA reads as TGTGCCAGCAGCTTTCGCGGGGGCCACCAAGAGACCCAGTACTTC. V gene TRBV7-2 combines with J gene TRBJ2-5; D might be TRBD2 (7 bases). V was trimmed by 3 bases and J by 0 bases, leaving 11 bases between them. Per germline, CDR1 SGHTA and CDR2 FQGNSA. The CDR3 runs 15 residues.

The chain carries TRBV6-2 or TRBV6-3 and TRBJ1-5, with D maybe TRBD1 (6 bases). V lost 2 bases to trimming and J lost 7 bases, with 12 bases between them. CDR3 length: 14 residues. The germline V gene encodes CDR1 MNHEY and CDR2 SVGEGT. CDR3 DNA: TGTGCCAGCAGTTACCGGCAGGGGAGGCAGCCCCAGCATTTT. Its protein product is CASSYRQGRQPQHF.